This TCR beta chain was observed in a study of Graves' ophthalmopathy and Graves' hyperthyroidism (dated by TCRdb to 2017 to 2018). Context from the whole study: Peripheral blood samples were taken at the time of initial diagnosis, before any treatment was given. The approximately 97 discovery patients were randomly divided into training and test sets at a 7:3 ratio. For independent validation, a separate cohort was made up of 18 hyperthyroidism patients plus 17 patients who later progressed from hyperthyroidism to ophthalmopathy. In total, 135 blood samples were TCR-sequenced: approximately 42 ophthalmopathy, approximately 75 hyperthyroidism and approximately 17 hyperthyroidism-to-ophthalmopathy patients. Following sample collection, hyperthyroidism patients were given methimazole at a starting dose of 30 mg daily, and ophthalmopathy patients were given high-dose intravenous methylprednisolone. In roughly six hyperthyroidism patients, T-cell repertoires of thyroid tissue and blood were compared. A discovery set of about a hundred patients (43 ophthalmopathy, about 59 stable hyperthyroidism) was enrolled to explore V-J signatures distinguishing ophthalmopathy from hyperthyroidism. TCR beta repertoire signatures were used to distinguish Graves' ophthalmopathy from Graves' hyperthyroidism and to predict progression to ophthalmopathy.

Here is what the overall study found, with its caveats: In cross-validation, the 13-signature model distinguished ophthalmopathy from stable hyperthyroidism with nearly 90% sensitivity and approximately 81% specificity, while in the test set the corresponding values were about 79% and 69%. Sample size was not predetermined statistically, and investigators were not blinded to group allocation. Most of the expanded thyroid clonotypes with a frequency above 0.001 were also detected in blood, and it was suggested that the thyroid immune response may be reflected by blood repertoires. In validation, the model predicted ophthalmopathy progression with less than 71% sensitivity and roughly 72% specificity; more than ten predicted patients were CT-confirmed with GO in a median of approximately 6.5 months.

For repertoire sequencing, the TCR beta CDR3 regions were amplified from RNA transcripts. HTBI primers and the Qiagen OneStep RT-PCR kit were used in a first-round RT-PCR, which was followed by a second-round multiplex PCR, size selection and purification. The libraries underwent paired-end sequencing with 100 bp reads on an Illumina HiSeq2000. The original pipeline was this. SOAPnuke was used to process the reads, removing any read that contained adapters or uncalled bases, had a mean Phred below 15, or lacked an exact match to the constant primer or identifier. High-quality paired reads were merged with COPE v1.2.5. Each unique nucleotide sequence was defined as a clonotype, and clonotypes were aligned to IMGT TRB V, D and J references with MiTCR v1.1. Only V-J combinations with frequency above 0.0001 were analysed, covering over 98% of repertoires. A TCR clonal expansion and chaos score per V-J combination was defined as the ratio of F50 clonal expansion to chaos observed in the TCRdist matrix. Welch's t-statistics and random forest were used to reduce features to about a dozen V-J combinations, which were fed into a naive Bayes classifier. The similarity between thyroid and blood repertoires was quantified using the Morisita-Horn index. In-frame beta chains were kept once TCRdb had trimmed the public reads at Q25 with fastp and called clones with MiXCR. A single entry per CDR3 protein holds the most common genes and DNA from its merged rows. In this record, the V and J calls reflect TCRdb's handling and not the investigators' own analysis. This sample gives just over 600,000 distinct CDR3 sequences in total; about 24% of them show up just once. The ten largest clones add up to approximately 7.7% of the sample.

This clonotype was recorded many times. Its antigen is unknown. There are no base qualities to consult, and no much larger clone falls within one base. For this chain, trimming is 7 bases at the V end and 0 bases at the J end, and the number of junction bases without a gene match is 6. The CDR3 measures 14 amino acids from cysteine to phenylalanine. Just CDR3 DNA is preserved here, 42 bases in frame from base 1. The germline V gene supplies CDR1 MNHEY and CDR2 SVGEGT. Stable hyperthyroidism was defined as no progression to ophthalmopathy within 18 months of follow-up. Hyperthyroidism patients were newly diagnosed, with disease duration under 2 months, and aged 18 to 65 years. Patients with other autoimmune diseases, uncontrolled infections, pregnancy or lactation were excluded. Diagnosis relied on clinical symptoms, serum thyroxine, TRAb, thyroid ultrasound and orbital computed tomography. PBMCs were isolated from about 9.2 ml of fresh peripheral blood by Ficoll-Paque density gradient centrifugation. Total RNA was extracted using Trizol reagent, and RNA quality was checked on an Agilent 2100 Bioanalyzer.

This TCR was sampled from a woman aged 18-29 years with stable Graves' hyperthyroidism. Some clones in this sample may be carry-over from other donors' samples. Donor details come from another sample of the same person, matched by shared clones. The sample comprised peripheral blood. The chain uses TRBV6-2 or TRBV6-3 and TRBJ2-7; 7 central bases correspond to TRBD1. The CDR3 amino acid sequence is: CASTMTGNSYEQYF. The DNA is as follows: TGTGCCAGCACAATGACAGGGAACTCCTACGAGCAGTACTTC.